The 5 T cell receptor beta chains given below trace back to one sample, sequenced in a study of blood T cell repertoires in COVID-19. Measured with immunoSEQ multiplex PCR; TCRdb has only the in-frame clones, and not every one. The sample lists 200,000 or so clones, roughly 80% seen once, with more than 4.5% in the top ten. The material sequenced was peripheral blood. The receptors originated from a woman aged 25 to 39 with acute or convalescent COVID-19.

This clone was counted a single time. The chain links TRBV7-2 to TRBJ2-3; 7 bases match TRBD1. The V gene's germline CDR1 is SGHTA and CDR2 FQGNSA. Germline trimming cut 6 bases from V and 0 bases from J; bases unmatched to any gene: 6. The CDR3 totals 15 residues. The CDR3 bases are TGTGCCAGCAGTCGTAAAGGGGGCAGCACAGATACGCAGTATTTT. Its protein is CASSRKGGSTDTQYF.

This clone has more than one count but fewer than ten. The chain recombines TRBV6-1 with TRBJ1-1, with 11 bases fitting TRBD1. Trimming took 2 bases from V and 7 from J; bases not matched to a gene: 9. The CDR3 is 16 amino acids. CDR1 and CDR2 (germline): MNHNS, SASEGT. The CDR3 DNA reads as TGTGCCAGCAGTGAAAAAGGACAGGGGGCTTTTCGTGAAGCTTTCTTT. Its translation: CASSEKGQGAFREAFF.

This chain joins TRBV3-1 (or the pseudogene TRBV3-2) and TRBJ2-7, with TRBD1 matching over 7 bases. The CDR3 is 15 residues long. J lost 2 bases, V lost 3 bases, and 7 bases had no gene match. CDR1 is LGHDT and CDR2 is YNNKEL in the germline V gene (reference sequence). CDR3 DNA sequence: TGTGCCAGCAGCCAGGGGACAGCGGTTACCTACGAGCAGTACTTC. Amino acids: CASSQGTAVTYEQYF.

The CDR3 is CASSEAGRVTGELFF. CDR3 nucleotide sequence: TGTGCCAGCAGTGAAGCGGGCCGAGTCACCGGGGAGCTGTTTTTT. The chain uses TRBV6-1 and TRBJ2-2; D unresolved. This CDR3 has 15 residues. Germline CDR1 is MNHNS and CDR2 is SASEGT. V was trimmed by 0 bases and J by 4 bases, leaving 9 bases between them.

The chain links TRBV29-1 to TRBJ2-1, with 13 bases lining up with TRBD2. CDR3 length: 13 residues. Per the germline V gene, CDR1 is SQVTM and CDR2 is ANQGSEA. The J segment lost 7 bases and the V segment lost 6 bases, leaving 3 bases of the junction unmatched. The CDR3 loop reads CSVGLAGQNEQFF. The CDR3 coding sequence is TGCAGCGTGGGACTAGCGGGGCAGAATGAGCAGTTCTTC.